This T cell receptor (beta chain) was recovered during a study of Ad26.COV2.S vaccination and SARS-CoV-2 variants. Study context: COV1001, an Ad26.COV2.S trial, supplied this vaccine-arm donor.

CDR3 length: 15 amino acids. The ends were cut back, 0 bases at V and 5 bases at J, with 11 bases in the middle. From germline, CDR1 is SGDLS and CDR2 YYNGEE. The treatment was: around 19 received Ad26.COV2.S at low or high dose, single or two shots; 5 received placebo; per-sample allocation not given. The study sampled participants on day 63 after the first vaccine or placebo injection. This person who donated was an adult of 18-55 years in Boston. The repertoire was sequenced with immunoSEQ multiplex PCR; TCRdb's copy has only in-frame clones and lacks some. The data contain about 420,000 clones, approximately 90% of them seen just once; the ten biggest clones take up around 3.6%.

The clonotype was recovered from a person between 18 and 65 years old who received the Ad26.COV2.S COVID-19 vaccine or a placebo. The sequences come from peripheral blood, collected in a trial of Ad26.COV2.S vaccine versus placebo. The chain employs TRBV9 and TRBJ2-2; a possible D gene is TRBD2 (6 bases). CDR3 nucleotides: TGTGCCAGCAGCGTAGATGGGGGAGGAACCGGGGAGCTGTTTTTT. It yields the protein CASSVDGGGTGELFF.